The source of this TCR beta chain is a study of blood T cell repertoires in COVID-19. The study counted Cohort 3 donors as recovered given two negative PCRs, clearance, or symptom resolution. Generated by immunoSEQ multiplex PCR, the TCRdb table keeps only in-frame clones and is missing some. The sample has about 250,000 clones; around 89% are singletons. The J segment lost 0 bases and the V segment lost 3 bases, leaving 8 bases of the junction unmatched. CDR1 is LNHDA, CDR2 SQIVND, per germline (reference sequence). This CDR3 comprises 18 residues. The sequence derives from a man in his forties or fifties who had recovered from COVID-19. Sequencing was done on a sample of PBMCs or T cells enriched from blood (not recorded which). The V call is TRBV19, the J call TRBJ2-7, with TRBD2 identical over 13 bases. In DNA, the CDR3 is TGTGCCAGTAGTATCGGACTAGCGGGAGACATTAACTCCTACGAGCAGTACTTC. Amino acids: CASSIGLAGDINSYEQYF.